Shown below are 11 T cell receptor beta chains from a single sample sequenced in a study of control samples from healthy donors and cancer patients. Using immunoSEQ multiplex PCR, the repertoire was profiled, and TCRdb retains in-frame clones only, with some absent. The table has tens of thousands of clones, roughly 91% seen once. Sequencing used blood. The source is a man aged 25 to 45 in good health.

The V gene is TRBV7-2, the J gene TRBJ2-7; 11 nucleotides align to TRBD1. Germline CDR1 is SGHTA and CDR2 is FQGNSA. CDR3 size: 14 residues. V lost 5 bases, J lost 6 bases, and 6 bases stayed unmatched. The CDR3 DNA is TGTGCCAGCAGCCACGGACAGGGGGCAAGCGAGCAGTACTTC. It is translated as CASSHGQGASEQYF.

The chain links TRBV5-5 to TRBJ1-6; TRBD1 is a possible D gene (6 bases). CDR3 length equals 19 residues. Trimming left V 0 bases short and J 0 bases short, with 16 bases between. Germline values: CDR1 SGHKS, CDR2 YYEKEE (reference sequence). CDR3 nucleotides: TGTGCCAGCAGCTTGGAGGGGCTTTTAGGGGGCTCCTATAATTCACCCCTCCACTTT. This codes for CASSLEGLLGGSYNSPLHF.

This chain connects TRBV29-1 to TRBJ1-1; TRBD1 is a possible D gene (6 bases). Between the trimmed V and J ends, which lost 0 bases and 8 bases, there was a span of 10 bases. The CDR3 loop spans 12 amino acids. Germline V gene lookup returns CDR1 SQVTM and CDR2 ANQGSEA. CDR3 nucleotides: TGCAGCGTTGAAGAAGGGGGAGAGGAAGCTTTCTTT. Its translation: CSVEEGGEEAFF.

The V call is TRBV4-2, the J call TRBJ1-1; D call uncertain. The CDR3 length is 15 residues. Germline V gene sequence: CDR1 LGHNA, CDR2 YNFKEQ. The germline V and J ends were trimmed by 0 bases and 4 bases, with 12 bases remaining between them. CDR3 nucleotide sequence: TGTGCCAGCAGCCAAGAAAGCCGTTCGGTCACTGAAGCTTTCTTT. Its translation: CASSQESRSVTEAFF.

This rearrangement joins TRBV5-6 to TRBJ2-2; D might be TRBD1 (6 bases). V was pared by 6 bases and J by 1 base, with 16 bases between. The CDR3 covers 16 residues. The germline CDR1 and CDR2 sequences are SGHDT and YYEEEE. The CDR3 region is CASTLTGTMNTGELFF. The CDR3 DNA reads TGTGCCAGCACTCTAACCGGGACAATGAACACCGGGGAGCTGTTTTTT.

As to this clone: At the DNA level, this CDR3 is encoded by other sequences in the same sample as well. The genes are TRBV19 and TRBJ1-5; D is uncertain. CDR3 length: 15 amino acids. The ends were cut back, 3 bases at V and 7 bases at J, with 16 bases in the middle. The germline V gene has CDR1 LNHDA and CDR2 SQIVND (reference sequence). The CDR3 sequence: CASSILGGLGQPQHF. CDR3 bases: TGTGCCAGTAGTATTCTCGGAGGCCTCGGACAGCCCCAGCATTTT.

This clone was recorded only once. The CDR3 sequence: CASTSRPTGELFF. CDR3 in DNA: TGTGCCAGTACCTCCCGCCCCACCGGGGAGCTGTTTTTT. The chain uses TRBV19 and TRBJ2-2; D gene ambiguous. There are 13 residues in the CDR3. CDR1 and CDR2 (germline): LNHDA, SQIVND (reference sequence). Trimming took 7 bases from V and 4 from J, leaving 10 bases between them.

This chain links TRBV27 with TRBJ1-1, with 11 bases fitting TRBD1. Germline values: CDR1 MNHEY, CDR2 SMNVEV (reference sequence). This CDR3 contains 15 residues. V lost 5 bases to trimming and J lost 4 bases; unmatched junction nucleotides: 6. CDR3 amino acids: CASSTYGTGGTEAFF. Written as DNA, the CDR3 is TGTGCCAGCAGTACCTACGGGACAGGGGGCACTGAAGCTTTCTTT.

The chain links TRBV5-1 to TRBJ2-5; D call uncertain. V lost 2 bases and J lost 3, with 8 bases in between. Germline assignment: CDR1 SGHRS and CDR2 YFSETQ. This CDR3 has 13 amino acids. CDR3 amino acids: CASSLLGKETQYF. Written as DNA, the CDR3 is TGCGCCAGCAGCTTACTCGGAAAAGAGACCCAGTACTTC.

With regard to this clone: The junction and the germline gene differ at one end; a read error may be behind it. The V gene is TRBV6-2 or TRBV6-3, the J gene TRBJ2-1; D gene uncertain. This CDR3 spans 11 amino acids. From germline, CDR1 is MNHEY and CDR2 SVGEGT. DNA of the CDR3: TGTGCCAGCAGTTACCCCCAGTCACTCGTCTTC. It encodes CASSYPQSLVF.

V and J are TRBV4-2 and TRBJ2-3, with D unresolved. Trimming cost V 4 bases and J 5 bases, with 7 bases left between them. The CDR3 extends over 12 amino acids. Germline V gene lookup returns CDR1 LGHNA and CDR2 YNFKEQ. CDR3 sequence (DNA): TGTGCCAGCAGCCGAAAGGAAGATACGCAGTATTTT. This codes for CASSRKEDTQYF.